This T cell receptor beta chain was profiled in a study of T cell changes during pregnancy in multiple sclerosis. Assay: immunoSEQ multiplex PCR; the TCRdb copy retains only in-frame clones and omits some. The data show around 60,000 clones, about 90% seen once. The table lists this clone with a count of one. After removal of 0 bases from V and 7 bases from J, the junction contained 3 bases not matched to a gene. In germline, CDR1 is SGHRS, CDR2 YFSETQ. This CDR3 spans 15 amino acids. The V gene is TRBV5-1, the J gene TRBJ2-1; 11 nucleotides match TRBD1. The sample was CD4+ T cells from peripheral blood mononuclear cells, taken after pregnancy. This clonotype was sampled from a female donor in good health, enrolled as a control in a pregnancy study. The CDR3 DNA reads as TGCGCCAGCAGCTTGGCGGGACAGGGGGAAAATGAGCAGTTCTTC. Protein sequence: CASSLAGQGENEQFF.